Listed here is a single T cell receptor beta chain. This sample stems from a study of blood T cell repertoires in COVID-19. As for the study in general: COVID-19 samples collected from the United States, Italy and Spain covered acute and convalescent phases. PBMCs, B-cell-depleted T cells, or T cells were the source of the cDNA or gDNA that made up the material.

Original processing notes: Reference gene primers were amplified, and this amplification served to estimate nucleated cell counts. Only in-frame clones appear in the TCRdb table, and some are missing; sequencing was by immunoSEQ multiplex PCR. From that table come the V and J calls and clone size; the DNA was used to work out D and trimming. The sample consists of some 300,000 clones, approximately 90% of them appearing once. J gave up 7 bases and V 7 bases, and 7 bases lay outside the gene matches. CDR3 size: 14 residues. The V gene's germline CDR1 is MNHEY and CDR2 SVGAGI. The chain carries TRBV6-5 and TRBJ1-2; 12 bases fit TRBD1. Source material: peripheral blood. The receptor comes from a woman in her twenties or thirties who had recovered from COVID-19. CDR3 sequence reads: CASNPGTGGLGYTF. The CDR3 DNA follows: TGTGCCAGCAACCCCGGGACAGGGGGCCTTGGCTACACCTTC.